This T cell receptor (beta chain) was observed in a study of blood T cell repertoires in COVID-19. Whole-study context: COVID-19 samples, acute and convalescent, were from the United States, Italy and Spain. Sources were T cells, B-cell-depleted T cells, or PBMCs; the material itself was cDNA or gDNA.

Germline CDR1 LGHNA, CDR2 YNFKEQ. V lost 1 base to trimming and J lost 2 bases, with 7 bases between them. The CDR3 totals 14 residues. Under the authors' procedure: Counts of nucleated cells, estimated from reference gene primer amplification, were obtained. TCRdb's table, derived via immunoSEQ multiplex PCR, lists solely in-frame clones and lacks some. V, J and clone size were drawn from that table, and D and trimming were deduced from the DNA. The table has more than 250,000 clones, 85% to 90% seen once. The chain recombines TRBV4-2 with TRBJ2-3; tentatively, D is TRBD2 (5 bases). The origin of this receptor is a young man with active or convalescent COVID-19. What was sequenced was peripheral blood. CDR3 in amino acids: CASSQGRTTDTQYF. CDR3 DNA sequence: TGTGCCAGCAGCCAAGGGAGGACCACAGATACGCAGTATTTT.